This T cell receptor beta chain was recovered during a study of T cells in Graves' hyperthyroidism and ophthalmopathy. Amplified TCR beta CDR3 regions derived from RNA transcripts. Carried out on the TCR CDR3, a first-round RT-PCR used the HTBI primer set. MiXCR was run by TCRdb on the multiplex PCR reads, yielding one entry per CDR3 protein. The sample includes roughly 570,000 distinct CDR3 sequences, 46% of them seen just once. The junction had 5 bases not matched to a gene; V was cut back by 0 bases and J by 4 bases. Germline V gene data show CDR1 as SNHLY and CDR2 as FYNNEI. This CDR3 is built from 16 residues.

The V gene is TRBV2, the J gene TRBJ1-2; 10 nucleotides line up with TRBD1. This clonotype was sampled from an adult woman with Graves' disease, either hyperthyroidism or ophthalmopathy (not recorded which). Sequences were obtained from peripheral blood or thyroid tissue (not recorded which). CDR3 nucleotide sequence: TGTGCCAGCAGTGAAGCGGTGGGGACAGGGGTCTATGGCTACACCTTC. This translates into CASSEAVGTGVYGYTF.